What follows is one T cell receptor beta chain and its context. Isolated PBMCs totaled at least 6.5 million in each sample. The CDR3 contains 14 residues. The V end lost 1 base, the J end lost 6 bases, and 12 bases lay between the germline ends. Germline V lookup: CDR1 SEHNR, CDR2 FQNEAQ (reference sequence). This sample was taken from a study of blood T cells in healthy people across ages. Together with a sample-barcoded 5' primer, a J-beta primer mix was included in a second PCR lasting about 7 to 11 cycles. Each sample yielded at least 2.5 million CDR3-containing paired-end reads. TCRdb redid the calling of the 5' RACE reads with MiXCR, one entry per CDR3 protein. This sample has 500,000 to 550,000 distinct CDR3 sequences; approximately 25% occur once, and the top ten carry around 10%. The same data also went into a second study, on T cells of mothers and their children.

Sequenced material: blood. The TCR comes from a boy aged 10-17 years in good health. The chain has TRBV7-9 and TRBJ1-1, with D hard to call. DNA for the CDR3: TGTGCCAGCAGCTTAGGGGCTGCCCTGCCTGAAGCTTTCTTT. It codes for CASSLGAALPEAFF.